Below, 10 T cell receptor beta chains from the same sample are listed, as sequenced in a study of cytomegalovirus exposure and HLA in healthy donors. Vbeta (60) and Jbeta (13) primers were used in the PCR. Sequencing was performed with immunoSEQ multiplex PCR; in TCRdb, only in-frame clones are kept and a portion is missing. The table includes 110,000 or so clones, roughly 80% detected once. Source material: PBMCs. All receptors come from a woman between 50 and 59 years old in good health and CMV-seropositive.

The J gene is TRBJ1-2, the V gene TRBV19; D is perhaps TRBD1 (6 bases). The V gene's germline CDR1 is LNHDA and CDR2 SQIVND (reference sequence). The CDR3 length is 14 residues. Trimming left V 4 bases short and J 4 bases short, with 13 bases between. CDR3 nucleotides: TGTGCCAGTAGTACTCCACAGGGCCTCTATGGCTACACCTTC. This codes for CASSTPQGLYGYTF.

This chain links TRBV27 with TRBJ2-7; the D is unclear. CDR1 is MNHEY and CDR2 is SMNVEV in the germline V gene (reference sequence). This CDR3 region has 13 residues. V lost 3 bases and J lost 1, with 7 bases in between. CDR3 sequence (DNA): TGTGCCAGCAGTTTTGCGCGGTCCTACGAGCAGTACTTC. Translating it yields CASSFARSYEQYF.

CDR3 sequence: CASARQLGETQYF. CDR3 sequence (DNA): TGTGCCAGCGCGAGACAGTTGGGGGAGACCCAGTACTTC. The V and J genes are TRBV6-1 and TRBJ2-5, with D maybe TRBD1 (5 bases). CDR1 is MNHNS and CDR2 is SASEGT in the germline V gene. CDR3 size: 13 residues. V lost 8 bases and J 5 bases, leaving 15 bases between the germline ends.

The chain is built from TRBV5-1 and TRBJ2-1, with TRBD2 as a possible D gene (6 bases). V lost 3 bases, J lost 0 bases, and 10 bases lay in between. The length of the CDR3 is 15 residues. Germline lookup yields CDR1 SGHRS and CDR2 YFSETQ. The DNA of the CDR3 is TGCGCCAGCAGCTCGGACGGGAGCTCCTACAATGAGCAGTTCTTC. Translating gives CASSSDGSSYNEQFF. Supplemented by reference TRBV5-1 and TRBJ2-1, the full variable domain reads KAGVTQTPRYLIKTRGQQVTLSCSPISGHRSVSWYQQTPGQGLQFLFEYFSETQRNKGNFPGRFSGRQFSNSRSEMNVSTLELGDSALYLCASSSDGSSYNEQFFGPGTRLTVL.

V gene TRBV7-2 combines with J gene TRBJ2-3, with 10 bases identical to TRBD1. The CDR3 contains 14 residues. Looked up from germline, CDR1 is SGHTA and CDR2 is FQGNSA. The J segment lost 7 bases and the V segment lost 7 bases, leaving 8 bases of the junction unmatched. The CDR3 loop is CASNRDRGTNTQYF. The DNA of the CDR3 is TGTGCCAGCAACCGGGACAGGGGCACGAATACGCAGTATTTT.

This clone was observed a handful of times. The chain combines TRBV9 with TRBJ2-6; D is possibly TRBD1 (5 bases). The CDR3 length is 15 residues. Trimming left V 5 bases short and J 2 bases short, with 11 bases between. The V gene's germline CDR1 is SGDLS and CDR2 YYNGEE. Here the CDR3 DNA reads TGTGCCAGCAGTCTTAGGGGCGCTGGGGCCAACGTCCTGACTTTC. Residues: CASSLRGAGANVLTF.

The rearrangement joins TRBV13 to TRBJ2-5; perhaps TRBD2 as D (6 bases). Trimming shortened V by 6 bases and J by 1 base, and 12 bases separated the two germline ends. The V gene's germline CDR1 is PRHDT and CDR2 FYEKMQ (reference sequence). This CDR3 is built from 14 residues. CDR3 bases: TGTGCCAGCAGGCGGCGGGAAAGCCAAGAGACCCAGTACTTC. Translation: CASRRRESQETQYF.

This clone was found once. V and J are TRBV5-1 and TRBJ2-5, with TRBD2 matching 8 bases. Losses at the gene ends were 0 bases for V and 5 bases for J; bases not matched to a gene: 3. This CDR3 comprises 14 residues. Per germline, CDR1 SGHRS and CDR2 YFSETQ. This CDR3 reads CASSLAGGEETQYF. CDR3 nucleotides: TGCGCCAGCAGCTTGGCCGGGGGGGAGGAGACCCAGTACTTC.

V and J are TRBV7-8 and TRBJ1-5, with D perhaps TRBD1 (5 bases). Deletions cut 4 bases from V and 6 bases from J, with 19 bases between. CDR1 and CDR2 (germline): SGHVS, FQNEAQ. This CDR3 comprises 16 residues. This chain's CDR3 is CASSSRRRDLVQPQHF. The CDR3 DNA reads as TGTGCCAGCAGCTCGAGGCGCAGGGATTTAGTTCAGCCCCAGCATTTT.

This clone was seen only a few times. The chain links TRBV5-4 to TRBJ2-2, with no clear D. Between the trimmed V and J ends, which lost 0 bases and 3 bases, there was a span of 6 bases. Germline V CDR1 and CDR2: SGHNT, YYREEE (reference sequence). The CDR3 sequence is 14 residues long. This CDR3 is CASSLDSYTGELFF. The DNA of the CDR3 is TGTGCCAGCAGCTTGGACTCCTACACCGGGGAGCTGTTTTTT.